This T cell receptor (beta chain) was recovered during a study of technical replicates of blood from a few donors. The V gene's germline CDR1 is MNHNY and CDR2 SVGAGI (reference sequence). The CDR3 loop spans 12 amino acids. The V and J ends lost 5 bases and 3 bases respectively, with 8 bases between them. TCRdb's copy holds only in-frame clones and misses some; the assay was immunoSEQ multiplex PCR. The repertoire has roughly 100,000 clones, around 96% of them found once; the top ten carry roughly 0.35%. The sample taken for sequencing was T cells isolated from PBMCs. The receptor's source is a human donor in good health. The V call is TRBV6-6, the J call TRBJ2-7; D is possibly TRBD1 (5 bases). Here the CDR3 DNA reads TGTGCCAGCAGTAATCAGGGCTACGAGCAGTACTTC. The encoded protein is CASSNQGYEQYF.